The T cell receptor (beta chain) under discussion was sequenced for a study of cytomegalovirus exposure and HLA in healthy donors. Study results and limitations: Serostatus for CMV was the only available immune exposure information.

Both 60 Vbeta primers and 13 Jbeta primers went into the PCR. The assay was immunoSEQ multiplex PCR, and TCRdb's table has in-frame clones only and misses some. This table holds 200,000 to 250,000 clones, just over 75% found once. Remarks on this clone: Its antigen is not known.

The germline CDR1 and CDR2 sequences are MNHEY and SVGAGI. This CDR3 is built from 13 residues. Trimming removed 2 bases from V and 5 bases from J, with 9 bases in between. Source material: PBMCs. The V gene is TRBV6-5, the J gene TRBJ1-1; D remains unclear. This clonotype was sampled from a woman in her sixties in good health and CMV-seropositive. The CDR3 DNA follows: TGTGCCAGCAGTTACGAGGGAAGGACTGAAGCTTTCTTT. It specifies CASSYEGRTEAFF.